Listed below are T cell receptor beta chains from one sample, sequenced in a study of cytomegalovirus exposure and HLA in healthy donors. Assay: immunoSEQ multiplex PCR; the TCRdb copy retains only in-frame clones and omits some. The data show 200,000 to 250,000 clones, approximately 80% seen once. The sample comprised PBMCs. The receptors originated from a boy aged 2-9 years in good health and CMV-seronegative. The CDR3 runs from the conserved cysteine through the conserved F or W. Each record gives: D gene, CDR3 length, clone size, J gene, V gene, CDR3 protein, CDR3 DNA. D genes are given only for firm matches. Clone size appears in some rows only: once, few, many, or a class for an expanded clone.

>NA|16|NA|TRBJ1-6|TRBV27
CASSLRLGAYNSPLHF
TGTGCCAGCAGTTTACGGTTAGGGGCCTATAATTCACCCCTCCACTTT
>TRBD2|15|NA|TRBJ2-2|TRBV6-6
CASSYASGAAGELFF
TGTGCCAGCAGTTATGCTAGCGGGGCGGCCGGGGAGCTGTTTTTT
>NA|16|NA|TRBJ2-3|TRBV4-1
CASSQERQRGTDTQYF
TGCGCCAGCAGCCAAGAGCGGCAGCGGGGCACAGATACGCAGTATTTT
>TRBD1|15|NA|TRBJ1-1|TRBV6-5
CASSYSRGLGTEAFF
TGTGCCAGCAGTTACTCGAGGGGGCTGGGCACTGAAGCTTTCTTT
>TRBD1|14|NA|TRBJ2-7|TRBV5-1
CASSTRDRNYEQYF
TGCGCCAGCAGCACCCGGGACAGGAACTACGAGCAGTACTTC
>NA|14|NA|TRBJ1-2|TRBV15
CATSLTGTTYGYTF
TGTGCCACCAGCCTTACAGGGACGACCTATGGCTACACCTTC
>NA|12|NA|TRBJ1-2|TRBV19
CASSPLNYGYTF
TGTGCCAGTAGTCCACTAAACTATGGCTACACCTTC
>NA|13|NA|TRBJ2-5|TRBV7-9
CASDGGGQETQYF
TGTGCCAGCGACGGAGGCGGACAAGAGACCCAGTACTTC
>NA|13|NA|TRBJ1-2|TRBV5-8
CASSSRGFYGYTF
TGTGCCAGCAGCTCCAGGGGTTTCTATGGCTACACCTTC
>NA|14|NA|TRBJ2-1|TRBV11-3
CASSPRASSNEQFF
TGTGCCAGCAGCCCGAGGGCTAGTTCAAACGAGCAGTTCTTC
>TRBD1|15|NA|TRBJ1-4|TRBV9
CASSVMTGRDEKLFF
TGTGCCAGCAGCGTAATGACAGGGCGAGATGAAAAACTGTTTTTT
>TRBD2|13|NA|TRBJ2-3|TRBV29-1
CSVSGRLIDTQYF
TGCAGCGTAAGCGGGAGACTGATAGATACGCAGTATTTT
>NA|14|NA|TRBJ2-5|TRBV5-6
CASSLLFYQETQYF
TGTGCCAGCAGCTTGTTGTTCTACCAAGAGACCCAGTACTTC
>TRBD2|15|NA|TRBJ2-5|TRBV9
CASSVAGGNQETQYF
TGTGCCAGCAGCGTAGCGGGAGGGAACCAAGAGACCCAGTACTTC
>TRBD2|18|NA|TRBJ2-1|TRBV5-1
CASSKPGLSPGPYNEQFF
TGCGCCAGCAGCAAACCGGGACTATCCCCCGGGCCCTACAATGAGCAGTTCTTC
>NA|14|NA|TRBJ2-7|TRBV15
CATNTGGEAYEQYF
TGTGCCACCAACACCGGAGGCGAAGCCTACGAGCAGTACTTC
>TRBD1|12|NA|TRBJ1-1|TRBV23-1
CASSHWTGQAFF
TGCGCCAGCAGTCATTGGACAGGGCAAGCTTTCTTT
>NA|15|NA|TRBJ2-7|TRBV5-6
CASSLAGLGAYEQYF
TGTGCCAGCAGCTTGGCAGGGTTAGGCGCCTACGAGCAGTACTTC
>TRBD2|17|NA|TRBJ2-1|TRBV5-6
CASSLVVRTGGGNEQFF
TGTGCCAGCAGCTTGGTGGTTAGGACGGGGGGAGGGAATGAGCAGTTCTTC
>NA|14|few|TRBJ2-1|TRBV7-2
CASSLFLAQNEQFF
TGTGCCAGCAGCTTATTTCTAGCTCAGAATGAGCAGTTCTTC
>TRBD1|14|few|TRBJ1-4|TRBV18
CASSPQGASEKLFF
TGTGCCAGCTCACCACAGGGGGCGTCCGAAAAACTGTTTTTT
>TRBD1|13|few|TRBJ1-5|TRBV4-1
CASSPGGGWPQHF
TGCGCCAGCAGTCCAGGGGGTGGGTGGCCCCAGCATTTT
>NA|13|NA|TRBJ2-7|TRBV9
CASSVAGLDEQYF
TGTGCCAGCAGCGTAGCGGGATTAGACGAGCAGTACTTC
>NA|16|NA|TRBJ1-1|TRBV11-2
CASRGWGGSGYTEAFF
TGTGCCAGCAGGGGATGGGGAGGGTCTGGGTACACTGAAGCTTTCTTT
>TRBD1|15|NA|TRBJ2-3|TRBV18
CASSRRDRGTDTQYF
TGTGCCAGCTCGCGGAGGGACAGGGGGACAGATACGCAGTATTTT
>NA|13|NA|TRBJ2-5|TRBV4-1
CASSQYGSETQYF
TGCGCCAGCAGCCAATACGGTTCAGAGACCCAGTACTTC
>TRBD2|15|NA|TRBJ2-3|TRBV7-4
CASRKLAGVGDTQYF
TGTGCCAGCAGGAAACTAGCGGGAGTGGGAGATACGCAGTATTTT
>NA|16|NA|TRBJ1-4|TRBV19
CASSILGGTTNEKLFF
TGTGCCAGTAGTATTCTTGGGGGCACAACTAATGAAAAACTGTTTTTT
>TRBD1|15|NA|TRBJ1-2|TRBV2
CASNPVRTGVCGYTF
TGTGCCAGCAATCCCGTAAGGACAGGGGTTTGTGGCTACACCTTC
>NA|14|NA|TRBJ1-1|TRBV10-3
CAISETGLNTEAFF
TGTGCCATCAGTGAGACAGGGCTGAACACTGAAGCTTTCTTT
>TRBD2|14|NA|TRBJ2-7|TRBV5-6
CASSWGRGVYEQYF
TGTGCCAGCAGCTGGGGACGGGGGGTCTACGAGCAGTACTTC
>NA|12|NA|TRBJ1-1|TRBV19
CASRAGDTEAFF
TGTGCCAGTAGGGCAGGCGACACTGAAGCTTTCTTT
>NA|13|once|TRBJ2-2|TRBV7-9
CASSLGGPEELFF
TGTGCCAGCAGCTTAGGAGGGCCCGAGGAGCTGTTTTTT
>TRBD1|14|few|TRBJ2-7|TRBV9
CASSAQTGGYEQYF
TGTGCCAGCAGCGCACAGACAGGGGGCTACGAGCAGTACTTC
>TRBD2|18|NA|TRBJ2-3|TRBV7-6
CASSDGLDPSSSTDTQYF
TGTGCCAGCAGCGACGGACTAGATCCTTCCTCTAGCACAGATACGCAGTATTTT
>TRBD1|15|NA|TRBJ2-1|TRBV27
CASSLSGGPGNEQFF
TGTGCCAGCAGTTTATCAGGGGGCCCCGGCAATGAGCAGTTCTTC
>NA|11|NA|TRBJ2-5|TRBV6-1
CASRMTGTDYF
TGTGCCAGCAGGATGACTGGCACCGACTACTTC
>NA|15|NA|TRBJ2-7|TRBV11-2
CASSPRGRGIGEQYF
TGTGCCAGCAGCCCACGGGGCAGGGGAATAGGCGAGCAGTACTTC
>TRBD1|16|NA|TRBJ2-7|TRBV7-9
CASSYYWGTGVDEQYF
TGTGCCAGCAGCTACTACTGGGGGACAGGGGTTGACGAGCAGTACTTC
>NA|15|NA|TRBJ1-4|TRBV11-3
CASSSLSHGGEKLFF
TGTGCCAGCAGCTCCCTTAGTCATGGCGGCGAAAAACTGTTTTTT
>NA|10|NA|TRBJ2-5|TRBV6-1
CASYPETQYF
TGTGCCAGCTATCCGGAGACCCAGTACTTC
>NA|14|NA|TRBJ2-1|TRBV5-1
CASSWDLSYNEQFF
TGCGCCAGCAGCTGGGACTTATCCTACAATGAGCAGTTCTTC
>NA|16|NA|TRBJ2-3|TRBV5-4
CASSLAPRTSTDTQYF
TGTGCCAGCAGCTTGGCCCCGCGGACAAGCACAGATACGCAGTATTTT
>NA|13|NA|TRBJ2-7|TRBV30
CAWRESPRDEQYF
TGTGCCTGGAGGGAGAGCCCACGAGACGAGCAGTACTTC
>TRBD2|15|NA|TRBJ2-2|TRBV7-2
CASSSTAGVTGELFF
TGTGCCAGCAGCTCGACAGCGGGGGTAACCGGGGAGCTGTTTTTT
>TRBD2|16|NA|TRBJ2-5|TRBV4-2
CASSQEGGRRLETQYF
TGTGCCAGCAGCCAAGAAGGCGGGAGGCGTTTAGAGACCCAGTACTTC
>NA|14|NA|TRBJ2-7|TRBV5-6
CASSLGPADYEQYF
TGTGCCAGCAGCTTGGGCCCAGCGGATTACGAGCAGTACTTC
>NA|13|NA|TRBJ2-7|TRBV5-8
CASSFRGSYEQYF
TGTGCCAGCAGCTTTCGGGGGTCCTACGAGCAGTACTTC
>NA|13|NA|TRBJ2-7|TRBV10-3
CAISEDTPYEQYF
TGTGCCATCAGTGAGGACACCCCCTACGAGCAGTACTTC
>NA|13|few|TRBJ1-1|TRBV27
CASSPTENTEAFF
TGTGCCAGCAGTCCAACAGAGAACACTGAAGCTTTCTTT
>NA|11|few|TRBJ2-1|TRBV5-1
CASSLEGEQFF
TGCGCCAGCAGCTTGGAGGGGGAGCAGTTCTTC
>NA|14|NA|TRBJ1-2|TRBV7-5
CAQGFGHRGCGYTF
TGTGCCCAAGGATTTGGCCACAGGGGATGTGGCTACACCTTC
>NA|16|once|TRBJ1-2|TRBV4-1
CASTEHPSGLQGGYTF
TGCGCCAGCACCGAACACCCGTCGGGGCTTCAGGGGGGCTACACCTTC
>TRBD1|16|NA|TRBJ2-7|TRBV7-8
CASSQAPGQGAYEQYF
TGTGCCAGCAGCCAAGCACCGGGACAGGGGGCATACGAGCAGTACTTC
>NA|11|NA|TRBJ2-5|TRBV29-1
CSVDAKETQYF
TGCAGCGTTGACGCGAAAGAGACCCAGTACTTC
>TRBD2|16|NA|TRBJ2-5|TRBV7-8
CASSLVRGGVQETQYF
TGTGCCAGCAGCTTAGTCCGCGGGGGAGTCCAAGAGACCCAGTACTTC